What follows are 24 T cell receptor beta chains derived from one specimen sequenced in a study of shared clonotypes between healthy human individuals. Data came from immunoSEQ multiplex PCR; TCRdb stores just in-frame clones and leaves some out. The repertoire consists of around 2.3 million clones, with almost 96% occurring once and the leading ten covering roughly 0.13%. Material for sequencing was naive CD4+ T cells sorted from blood. As for subset: CD45RA+ positively selected. These TCRs come from a man younger than 30 in good health.

Only a few counts were recorded for this clone. Distinct nucleotide sequences in the sample also encode this CDR3. The chain joins TRBV2 to TRBJ2-7; possibly TRBD1 or TRBD2 for D (5 bases each). The V end lost 6 bases, the J end lost 3 bases, and 6 bases lay between the germline ends. Germline loops: CDR1 SNHLY, CDR2 FYNNEI. The CDR3 consists of 11 residues. The CDR3: CASRRGYEQYF. DNA for the CDR3: TGTGCCAGCAGGAGGGGCTACGAGCAGTACTTC.

V is TRBV25-1 and J is TRBJ2-7; 10 bases match TRBD1. There are 15 residues in the CDR3. CDR1 MGHDK and CDR2 SYGVNS come from the germline V gene. V trimming: 3 bases; J trimming: 5 bases; junction bases outside the gene matches: 7. DNA for the CDR3: TGTGCCAGCAGTGAGCCCAGACAGGGGGCGAACGAGCAGTACTTC. It translates to CASSEPRQGANEQYF.

The chain recombines TRBV19 with TRBJ2-3, with D perhaps TRBD1 or TRBD2 (5 bases each). Germline CDR1 and CDR2: LNHDA and SQIVND (reference sequence). CDR3 length: 15 amino acids. The ends were cut back, 4 bases at V and 4 bases at J, with 15 bases in the middle. CDR3: CASSNRGAGADTQYF. CDR3 DNA: TGTGCCAGTAGTAACCGGGGCGCTGGGGCAGATACGCAGTATTTT.

The V gene is TRBV6-5, the J gene TRBJ1-4, with 10 bases fitting TRBD1. Germline V gene lookup returns CDR1 MNHEY and CDR2 SVGAGI. This CDR3 has 14 residues. With 6 bases clipped from V and 7 bases from J, the junction kept 5 bases outside the gene matches. The DNA for the CDR3 is TGTGCCAGCAGCCTCCGGGACAGGGGTGAAAAACTGTTTTTT. This codes for CASSLRDRGEKLFF.

The chain recombines TRBV5-6 with TRBJ2-7; possibly TRBD1 or TRBD2 for D (5 bases each). The CDR3 extends over 14 amino acids. Germline-derived CDR1 and CDR2 are SGHDT and YYEEEE. The V end was cut by 4 bases, the J end by 3 bases, with 14 bases between. CDR3 region: CASSPGPVHYEQYF. CDR3 nucleotides: TGTGCCAGCAGCCCGGGACCGGTTCACTACGAGCAGTACTTC.

The V call is TRBV5-1, the J call TRBJ1-1, with TRBD1 matching 7 bases. V dropped 1 base and J dropped 1; count of bases not matched to a gene: 10. The CDR3 is 17 residues long. CDR1 is SGHRS, CDR2 YFSETQ, per germline. The CDR3 spells CASSLQGTVFGNTEAFF. The CDR3 region has the DNA TGCGCCAGCAGCTTGCAGGGGACAGTGTTTGGGAACACTGAAGCTTTCTTT.

As to this clone: Other nucleotide sequences in the sample specify the same CDR3. The genes are TRBV5-1 and TRBJ2-2, with 7 bases that match TRBD1. V was pared by 3 bases and J by 2 bases, with 4 bases of the junction left unmatched. The germline V gene encodes CDR1 SGHRS and CDR2 YFSETQ. This CDR3 region has 15 residues. The CDR3 spells CASSSTGINTGELFF. Written as DNA, the CDR3 is TGCGCCAGCAGCTCGACAGGGATCAACACCGGGGAGCTGTTTTTT.

The table lists this clone with a count of one. V is TRBV18 and J is TRBJ1-1; TRBD1 matches 7 bases. V lost 5 bases, J lost 4 bases, and 10 bases stayed unmatched. Germline loops: CDR1 KGHSH, CDR2 LQKENI. The CDR3 is made up of 15 amino acids. The CDR3 is CASSSSTGLGTEAFF. The CDR3 coding sequence is TGTGCCAGCTCATCATCGACAGGGTTAGGCACTGAAGCTTTCTTT. The complete variable domain, with remaining parts taken from reference TRBV18 and TRBJ1-1, reads NAGVMQNPRHLVRRRGQEARLRCSPMKGHSHVYWYRQLPEEGLKFMVYLQKENIIDESGMPKERFSAEFPKEGPSILRIQQVVRGDSAAYFCASSSSTGLGTEAFFGQGTRLTVV.

The rearrangement uses TRBV27 and TRBJ2-1; 7 bases are a match to TRBD2. CDR3 length: 14 amino acids. The junction had 4 bases not matched to a gene; V was cut back by 2 bases and J by 6 bases. The germline V gene has CDR1 MNHEY and CDR2 SMNVEV (reference sequence). The CDR3 reads CASSLEGGANEQFF. The CDR3 region has the DNA TGTGCCAGCAGTTTAGAGGGAGGGGCCAATGAGCAGTTCTTC.

This chain joins TRBV15 and TRBJ1-3, with 8 bases fitting TRBD1. The CDR3 spans 18 residues. In germline, CDR1 is LNHNV, CDR2 YYDKDF (reference sequence). V was pared by 2 bases and J by 0 bases, with 9 bases of the junction left unmatched. CDR3 region: CATSRTRTGRSSGNTIYF. The CDR3 coding sequence is TGTGCCACCAGCAGAACCAGGACAGGGCGAAGCTCTGGAAACACCATATATTTT.

This rearrangement joins TRBV5-4 to TRBJ2-2; D is undetermined. The CDR3 runs 12 residues. Germline loops: CDR1 SGHNT, CDR2 YYREEE (reference sequence). V was clipped by 0 bases and J by 9 bases, with 6 bases between them. The CDR3 loop reads CASSLEARELFF. The CDR3 DNA follows: TGTGCCAGCAGCTTGGAAGCAAGGGAGCTGTTTTTT.

The chain carries TRBV5-5 and TRBJ1-3, with D unresolved. Germline values: CDR1 SGHKS, CDR2 YYEKEE (reference sequence). The CDR3 runs 15 residues. The V gene lost 3 bases and the J gene lost 1 base, with 11 bases spanning the gap. The CDR3 nucleotides read TGTGCCAGCAGCTCGTGGGTAGGGTCTGGAAACACCATATATTTT. Translating gives CASSSWVGSGNTIYF.

This chain connects TRBV4-1 to TRBJ1-2; D is unclear. The V gene lost 1 base and the J gene lost 1 base, with 7 bases spanning the gap. CDR1 is MGHRA, CDR2 YSYEKL, per germline. The CDR3 has 14 amino acids. The CDR3 protein is CASSQAGVNYGYTF. CDR3 sequence (DNA): TGCGCCAGCAGCCAAGCGGGAGTTAACTATGGCTACACCTTC.

The rearrangement uses TRBV2 and TRBJ1-3; D is unclear. The CDR3 totals 11 residues. Germline CDR1 is SNHLY and CDR2 is FYNNEI. Trimming shortened V by 7 bases and J by 6 bases, and 7 bases separated the two germline ends. The CDR3 reads CASMAKNTIYF. In DNA, the CDR3 is TGTGCCAGCATGGCTAAAAACACCATATATTTT. The variable domain in full, with the rest retrieved from reference TRBV2 and TRBJ1-3, is EPEVTQTPSHQVTQMGQEVILRCVPISNHLYFYWYRQILGQKVEFLVSFYNNEISEKSEIFDDQFSVERPDGSNFTLKIRSTKLEDSAMYFCASMAKNTIYFGEGSWLTVV.

This chain connects TRBV5-4 to TRBJ2-1, with a weak D call TRBD2 (6 bases). The germline gives CDR1 SGHNT, CDR2 YYREEE (reference sequence). V was shortened by 1 base and J by 7 bases, with 12 bases between the two germline ends. The CDR3 runs 14 residues. The CDR3, as DNA: TGTGCCAGCAGCTTGCGGCAGGCGGGGAATGAGCAGTTCTTC. It is translated as CASSLRQAGNEQFF.

The chain recombines TRBV10-1 with TRBJ2-7; D is unresolved. V gave up 4 bases and J gave up 6 bases, with 16 bases separating them. The germline V gene has CDR1 WNHNN and CDR2 SYGVQD (reference sequence). The length of the CDR3 is 14 residues. CDR3 sequence: CASSVQHAPAEQYF. In DNA form, the CDR3 reads TGCGCCAGCAGTGTCCAGCATGCCCCGGCCGAGCAGTACTTC.

The CDR3 DNA sequence: TGCGCCAGCAGCCGGCCCCCTTACGAGCAGTACTTC. It translates to CASSRPPYEQYF. This sequence joins TRBV4-1 and TRBJ2-7, with D unclear. CDR1 and CDR2 from the germline V gene are MGHRA and YSYEKL. The CDR3 is 12 amino acids. Trimming left V 4 bases short and J 4 bases short, with 8 bases between.

Comment on this clone: Other DNA sequences within the sample encode an identical CDR3. J is TRBJ2-1 and V is TRBV5-1; 11 bases match TRBD2. Losses at the gene ends were 0 bases for V and 4 bases for J; bases not matched to a gene: 3. The CDR3 consists of 16 residues. From germline, CDR1 is SGHRS and CDR2 YFSETQ. The CDR3 protein is CASSLAGTSGYNEQFF. The DNA of the CDR3 is TGCGCCAGCAGCTTGGCCGGGACTAGCGGATACAATGAGCAGTTCTTC.

This chain connects TRBV6-1 to TRBJ2-3, with D uncertain. Per germline, CDR1 MNHNS and CDR2 SASEGT. This CDR3 has 14 residues. Trimming stripped 0 bases from V and 5 bases from J, with 9 bases between. The CDR3 region has the DNA TGTGCCAGCAGTGAAGCGCTGAAGGGAGATACGCAGTATTTT. Protein product: CASSEALKGDTQYF.

The rearrangement links TRBV6-6 to TRBJ2-4; maybe TRBD1 (6 bases). V dropped 2 bases and J dropped 7 bases, with 15 bases sitting between them. The CDR3 is 15 residues long. Germline CDR1 MNHNY, CDR2 SVGAGI (reference sequence). DNA of the CDR3: TGTGCCAGCAGTTACGATACACAGGGAAGGAACATTCAGTACTTC. This sequence encodes CASSYDTQGRNIQYF.

This chain uses TRBV9 with TRBJ2-7; maybe TRBD1 (5 bases). Germline V CDR1 and CDR2: SGDLS, YYNGEE. The CDR3 loop spans 14 amino acids. Between the trimmed V and J ends, which lost 0 bases and 6 bases, there was a span of 13 bases. The CDR3 loop is CASSVEGRVSEQYF. DNA for the CDR3: TGTGCCAGCAGCGTAGAGGGCAGGGTGTCCGAGCAGTACTTC.

The CDR3 DNA reads as TGTGCCAGCAGCGTGGGCAAACCCCCCTACGAGCAGTACTTC. Translating it yields CASSVGKPPYEQYF. The chain recombines TRBV9 with TRBJ2-7, with D unclear. In germline, CDR1 is SGDLS, CDR2 YYNGEE. This CDR3 comprises 14 residues. V shed 2 bases and J shed 2 bases, with 11 bases lying between them.

This chain links TRBV6-5 with TRBJ1-5; D possibly corresponds to TRBD1 (5 bases). Trimming cost V 6 bases and J 0 bases, with 12 bases left between them. Germline V gene sequence: CDR1 MNHEY, CDR2 SVGAGI. The CDR3 runs to 15 residues. CDR3: CASSPGGISNQPQHF. The CDR3 region has the DNA TGTGCCAGCAGCCCTGGGGGAATTAGCAATCAGCCCCAGCATTTT.

The V call is TRBV7-9, the J call TRBJ2-3; D call uncertain. CDR3 length: 13 amino acids. Germline values: CDR1 SEHNR, CDR2 FQNEAQ (reference sequence). V dropped 1 base and J dropped 4 bases, with 6 bases sitting between them. The CDR3 loop is CASSLDGADTQYF. Written as DNA, the CDR3 is TGTGCCAGCAGCTTAGATGGGGCAGATACGCAGTATTTT.